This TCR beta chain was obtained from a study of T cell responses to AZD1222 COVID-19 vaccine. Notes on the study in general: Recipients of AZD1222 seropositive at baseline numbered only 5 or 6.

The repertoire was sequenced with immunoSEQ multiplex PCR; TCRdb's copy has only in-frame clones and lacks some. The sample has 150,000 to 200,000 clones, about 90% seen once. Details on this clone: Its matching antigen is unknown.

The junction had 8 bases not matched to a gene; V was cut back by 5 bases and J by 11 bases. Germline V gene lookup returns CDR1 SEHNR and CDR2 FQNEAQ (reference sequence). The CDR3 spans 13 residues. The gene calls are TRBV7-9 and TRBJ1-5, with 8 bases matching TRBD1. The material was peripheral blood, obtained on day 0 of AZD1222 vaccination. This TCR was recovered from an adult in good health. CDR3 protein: CASSGGQGRAQHF. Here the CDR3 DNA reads TGTGCCAGCAGCGGAGGACAGGGACGAGCCCAGCATTTT. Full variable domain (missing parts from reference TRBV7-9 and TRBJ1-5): DTGVSQNPRHKITKRGQNVTFRCDPISEHNRLYWYRQTLGQGPEFLTYFQNEAQLEKSRLLSDRFSAERPKGSFSTLEIQRTEQGDSAMYLCASSGGQGRAQHFGDGTRLSIL.